This paragraph covers one T cell receptor beta chain sequence. Roughly 10 milliliters of peripheral blood were drawn from each donor. The sample originates from a study of blood T cells in healthy people across ages. The V segment lost 7 bases and the J segment 6 bases; nucleotides outside the gene matches: 15. The CDR3 loop spans 15 amino acids. The germline CDR1 and CDR2 sequences are SGHTA and FQGNSA. With a J-beta primer mix and a sample-barcoded 5' primer, a second PCR ran about 7 to 12 cycles. TCRdb redid the calling of the 5' RACE reads with MiXCR, one entry per CDR3 protein. This sample has roughly 800,000 distinct CDR3 sequences, with around 25% found just once. The same sample was also used in a study of T cells of mothers and their children. This second study notes: An overlap that was slightly higher, though non-significant, was seen in related mother-child pairs versus unrelated pairs. Microchimeric T cell clones that persisted were not detected.

This chain joins TRBV7-2 and TRBJ2-7; 7 bases align to TRBD1. The sequenced material came from blood. The source of this sequence is a boy between 5 and 17 years old in good health. The CDR3 reads CASTSYRGGKGEQYF. CDR3 DNA: TGTGCCAGCACCTCTTACAGGGGTGGCAAGGGCGAGCAGTACTTC.